This T cell receptor beta chain comes out of a study of blood T cell repertoires in COVID-19. Study at large: Samples came from the United States, Italy and Spain, spanning acute and convalescent COVID-19. Sample material is recorded as cDNA or gDNA derived from T cells, B-cell-depleted T cells, or PBMCs.

The CDR3 is made up of 15 amino acids. Germline values: CDR1 SGHNT, CDR2 YYREEE (reference sequence). After removal of 4 bases from V and 3 bases from J, the junction contained 7 bases not matched to a gene. In the original processing: Amplification of reference gene primers provided the estimated nucleated cell counts. Some clones are missing from TCRdb's copy, which holds only in-frame ones; the method was immunoSEQ multiplex PCR. V and J calls and clone size are given by that table; D and trimming were obtained from the DNA. Of roughly 190,000 clones listed, 70% to 90% are singletons. The sequence was obtained from a woman aged 35 to 49 who had recovered from COVID-19. The chain has TRBV5-4 and TRBJ2-3, with 8 bases lining up with TRBD1. Sequenced sample: peripheral blood. CDR3 nucleotides: TGTGCCAGCAGCCTAGACAGGGGCGTTACAGATACGCAGTATTTT. Protein product: CASSLDRGVTDTQYF.